This TCR beta chain was recorded in a study of PD-L1 blockade in urothelial cancer (dated by TCRdb to the late 2010s). Broadly, across the study: All patients started therapy in about 2014 and received atezolizumab 1,200 mg intravenously every 3 weeks. About 90% of the roughly 30 patients were identified as males with urothelial cancer of bladder origin, and a prior smoking history was reported by 18 of 29 patients. An ECOG performance status of 0 or 1 was recorded for the patients, and 0 to 3 prior chemotherapy regimens had been received by the patients. Blood samples were analyzed at 3 weeks after treatment start (second dose) and at 6 weeks after treatment start. Blood samples gave a median of about 150,000 T cells and approximately 80,000 unique TCRs, with a median clonality of roughly 0.08. The study was an exploratory multi-omic analysis of somatic, immune and clinical correlates of response to PD-L1 blockade with atezolizumab in urothelial cancer. TCR sequencing covered pretreatment tumor samples and matched, serially collected peripheral blood taken before and after atezolizumab treatment. Durable clinical benefit meant progression-free survival longer than 6 months, and TCR features were also tested against progression-free and overall survival. In the same patients who had TCR sequencing, pretreatment tumors also underwent whole exome sequencing and RNA sequencing. Some ten patients reached durable clinical benefit, while 20 patients did not. Under 30 patients had pretreatment blood TCR-seq, roughly 24 had at least one posttreatment blood collection, and roughly 24 had tumor TCR-seq.

Note on this clone: This clone's antigen is unknown. One base away there is no much larger clone; base qualities are not given.

The V and J ends are trimmed by 7 bases and 0 bases, leaving 16 bases between them. For CDR1 and CDR2, the germline V gene lists SQVTM and ANQGSEA. The cysteine opens and the phenylalanine closes a CDR3 of 14 amino acids. Of the read, only the CDR3 DNA is kept; its 42 bases are in frame from base 1. In light of the paper, this sample's time point label describes: pretreatment peripheral blood. The cohort comprised approximately 30 patients with locally advanced or metastatic urothelial carcinoma treated at Memorial Sloan Kettering on a trial protocol. Peripheral blood mononuclear cells were collected pretreatment and during treatment, at between 1 and 8 total time points per patient. The Qiagen DNeasy Blood extraction kit was used to purify genomic DNA from total PBMCs and tumor samples. Collected pretreatment and during treatment, PBMCs were isolated and stored as previously described. Findings and caveats that apply to the study as a whole: Small sample size (n of about 30) and many exploratory analyses mean the results are intended to be hypothesis-generating. Improved progression-free and overall survival was associated with having pretreatment peripheral blood TCR clonality below the median. Greater expansion of tumor-associated TCR clones in peripheral blood 3 weeks after the start of treatment was observed in patients with durable benefit (n ≈ 22, p = 0.022).

Each PCR received spiked-in synthetic TCR analog templates so that absolute template abundance could be estimated from read counts. The immunoSEQ assay used bias-controlled V and J gene primers to amplify TCRbeta CDR3 regions from genomic DNA. Sequencing of rearranged TCRbeta segments was done at approximately 20X coverage. The authors' pipeline ran thus. Sequencing errors were corrected by clustering, and CDR3s were annotated against IMGT so that V, D and J genes could be assigned. Only productive TCRbeta rearrangements were used in downstream analyses, excluding out-of-frame or stop-codon sequences. To compute clonality, Shannon entropy was normalized by the log of the number of unique productive sequences and then subtracted from one. Clones differing between time points or between blood and tumor were identified by Fisher's exact test with Benjamini-Hochberg correction at adjusted p below 0.01. Sourced from immuneACCESS, this table was stored by TCRdb with only in-frame sequences that have V and J called. A share of the clones is absent; for the studies checked, an unresolved V gene accounts for under half, and the remainder has no known explanation. Clone size and the V and J calls come from that table; the DNA yielded D and trimming. The sample data list 72,000 or so clones, and more than 75% of these were observed just once. Under 15% of the sample is held by the ten biggest clonotypes.

Material: PBMCs, obtained around atezolizumab (anti-PD-L1) treatment. Recombination linked TRBV29-1 to TRBJ2-7; the D gene identity is not certain. The source of this sequence is a man between 60 and 75 years old with urothelial cancer. The nucleotides are TGCAGCGCAAAGACCACAGCCTCCTCCTACGAGCAGTACTTC. Its amino acids are CSAKTTASSYEQYF.